This TCR beta chain originates from a study of blood T cell repertoires in COVID-19. Study processing details: Estimation of nucleated cell counts relied on the amplification of reference gene primers. Assay: immunoSEQ multiplex PCR; the TCRdb copy retains only in-frame clones and omits some. The V and J calls and clone size are taken from that table; D and trimming were inferred from the DNA. The sample includes roughly 410,000 clones, around 87% of them seen just once. The sequencing input was peripheral blood. The sequence was collected from a woman in her sixties or seventies with COVID-19, enrolled during active disease.

The CDR3 bases are TGTGCCAGCAGCGGCGGGCGAGCGGGGGGTTTGGGTGAGCAGTTCTTC. This encodes CASSGGRAGGLGEQFF. The rearrangement joins TRBV11-3 to TRBJ2-1, with TRBD2 matching over 9 bases. V trimming: 5 bases; J trimming: 9 bases; junction bases outside the gene matches: 14. Germline V CDR1 and CDR2: SGHNT, YENEEA. CDR3 length: 16 residues.